Listed below are T cell receptor beta chains from one sample, sequenced in a study of blood T cells in healthy people across ages. One entry per CDR3 protein results from TCRdb running MiXCR on the 5' RACE reads. In the table there are roughly 860,000 distinct CDR3 sequences, approximately 65% of which are singletons. Sample: blood. The origin of the receptors is a man aged 25 to 45 in good health. CDR3s include the opening cysteine and the closing phenylalanine or tryptophan. The order of the fields is V gene, clone size, D gene, J gene, CDR3 DNA, CDR3 protein. A D gene is named only where the DNA matches it firmly. The size entry is marked missing in some rows and otherwise reads once, few, many or a size class.

TRBV29-1	.	.	TRBJ2-5	TGCAGCGTTCGAACATTGGGTGAAGAGACCCAGTACTTC	CSVRTLGEETQYF
TRBV14	.	TRBD2	TRBJ2-5	TGTGCCAGCAGCGGCACCGCGGGGGGGAGAGAGACCCAGTACTTC	CASSGTAGGRETQYF
TRBV20-1	many	.	TRBJ2-7	TGCAGTGCTTGGCATGCTGGCTACGAGCAGTACTTC	CSAWHAGYEQYF
TRBV7-2	.	TRBD1	TRBJ2-1	TGTGCCAGCAGCCCATCCGGGACAGGGCGGTTCTTC	CASSPSGTGRFF
TRBV29-1	.	TRBD2	TRBJ2-2	TGCAGCGCGGGACTAGCGGATATCACCGGGGAGCTGTTTTTT	CSAGLADITGELFF
TRBV4-2	.	TRBD2	TRBJ2-7	TGTGCCAGCAGCCAAGAGATTAGCGGGGGGGGCCATCACGAGCAGTACTTC	CASSQEISGGGHHEQYF
TRBV6-2/TRBV6-3	.	TRBD2	TRBJ2-1	TGTGCCAGCAGTTACCGACTAGCGGACCGATACAATGAGCAGTTCTTC	CASSYRLADRYNEQFF
TRBV27	.	TRBD2	TRBJ2-5	TGTGCCAGCAGTTCCCTGGGACTACGTGTGGAGACCCAGTACTTC	CASSSLGLRVETQYF
TRBV20-1	.	TRBD1	TRBJ1-2	TGCAGTGCTAGTGTAGGGGGCGAGGGCTACACCTTC	CSASVGGEGYTF
TRBV18	.	TRBD1	TRBJ1-5	TGTGCCAGCTCAGGGACAGACAATCAGCCCCAGCATTTT	CASSGTDNQPQHF
TRBV7-3	.	.	TRBJ2-1	TGTGCCAGCAGCCCCCTTGGGGGGGCCAATGAGCAGTTCTTC	CASSPLGGANEQFF
TRBV7-2	.	TRBD1	TRBJ1-4	TGTGCCAGCAGCTCCCCTCAGGGGGCCGAGGAAAAACTGTTTTTT	CASSSPQGAEEKLFF
TRBV9	.	TRBD2	TRBJ2-3	TGTGCCAGCAGCGTAGTGGGACTAGCGGCAAGCACAGATACGCAGTATTTT	CASSVVGLAASTDTQYF
TRBV20-1	many	TRBD2	TRBJ2-3	TGCAGTGCTAGAGGGGGCGCGGGGGGGCCGACAGATACGCAGTATTTT	CSARGGAGGPTDTQYF
TRBV18	.	.	TRBJ2-6	TGTGCCAGCTCACCAGCCGGGACTGGGGCCAACGTCCTGACTTTC	CASSPAGTGANVLTF
TRBV20-1	.	.	TRBJ2-3	TGCAGTGCTAGAGTTTCCGGCGGGTCAGATACGCAGTATTTT	CSARVSGGSDTQYF
TRBV7-2	.	.	TRBJ2-1	TGTGCCAGCAGCCGACTAGGCACGGCTTACAATGAGCAGTTCTTC	CASSRLGTAYNEQFF
TRBV7-2	.	TRBD1	TRBJ1-2	TGTACCAGCACCCGCACAGGGGTACCTAGATATGGCTACACCTTC	CTSTRTGVPRYGYTF
TRBV12-3/TRBV12-4	.	TRBD1	TRBJ2-3	TGTGCCAGCAGTTTTGGACAGGGTACCACAGATACGCAGTATTTT	CASSFGQGTTDTQYF
TRBV20-1	.	TRBD2	TRBJ2-7	TGCAGTGCTCAGCGGGGGGGTAACGAGCAGTACTTC	CSAQRGGNEQYF
TRBV12-3/TRBV12-4	few	TRBD1	TRBJ2-5	TGTGCCAGCAGTCGCCCGGGACAGGGCCAAGAGACCCAGTACTTC	CASSRPGQGQETQYF
TRBV27	.	TRBD2	TRBJ2-5	TGTGCCAGCAGAAGTTTATATTATAGCGGGCGGGAGACCCAGTACTTC	CASRSLYYSGRETQYF
TRBV29-1	.	TRBD2	TRBJ2-1	TGCAGCGTTGAGGGGCTAGCGGGGGGGCTGAGCTCCTACAATGAGCAGTTCTTC	CSVEGLAGGLSSYNEQFF
TRBV12-3/TRBV12-4	.	.	TRBJ2-4	TGTGCCAGCAGTTTTGACCCGTCCTTTGGGAACATTCAGTACTTC	CASSFDPSFGNIQYF
TRBV28	.	.	TRBJ1-5	TGTGCCAGCATGGACGGTGGTTATCAGCCCCAGCATTTT	CASMDGGYQPQHF
TRBV20-1	.	.	TRBJ2-7	TGCAGTGATTTAGCGTATGAGGGAGAGCAGTACTTC	CSDLAYEGEQYF
TRBV12-5	.	.	TRBJ1-1	TGTGCTAGTGGTTTGACTACAGGGGAAGCTTTCTTT	CASGLTTGEAFF
TRBV20-1	.	TRBD1	TRBJ2-1	TGCAGTCCGGGGGACAGGGTCATTGATGAGCAGTTCTTC	CSPGDRVIDEQFF
TRBV7-2	.	.	TRBJ2-3	TGTGCCAGCAGCTTAGTGGGGGGACTGGGTGATACGCAGTATTTT	CASSLVGGLGDTQYF
TRBV29-1	.	TRBD1	TRBJ2-1	TGCAGCGTTGGAGGACAGGTCCGGGGTGAGCAGTTCTTC	CSVGGQVRGEQFF
TRBV14	.	.	TRBJ2-1	TGTGCCAGCAGCCAATTTCAGGGTAATGAGCAGTTCTTC	CASSQFQGNEQFF
TRBV28	.	.	TRBJ1-2	TGTGCCAGCAGTCTAGTACGCTATGGCTACACCTTC	CASSLVRYGYTF
TRBV28	once	TRBD2	TRBJ2-3	TGTGCCAGCAGTTCGCCCAGCGGGGACCGCACAGATACGCAGTATTTT	CASSSPSGDRTDTQYF
TRBV24-1	.	TRBD2	TRBJ2-7	TGTGCCACCAGCCCTAGCGGGGGGGCCTACGAGCAGTCCTTC	CATSPSGGAYEQSF
TRBV5-6	.	.	TRBJ2-7	TGTGCCAGCAGCTCTACCGGGGATACCAACTACGAGCAGTACTTC	CASSSTGDTNYEQYF
TRBV12-3/TRBV12-4	few	TRBD1	TRBJ1-2	TGTGCCAGCAGTCCCCGGGACAGGGGGGGAGGCTACACCTTC	CASSPRDRGGGYTF
TRBV11-1	.	.	TRBJ2-7	TGTGCCAGCAGCTTAGATGGGACGGAAACCTACGAGCAGTACTTC	CASSLDGTETYEQYF
TRBV25-1	.	.	TRBJ1-4	TGTGCCAGCAGTGAGCGTTATAATGAAAAACTGTTTTTT	CASSERYNEKLFF